Each of the 7 T cell receptor beta chains below was sequenced from the same sample in a study of T cell responses to AZD1222 COVID-19 vaccine. The protocol was immunoSEQ multiplex PCR, while the TCRdb copy is restricted to in-frame clones and leaves out a portion. The sample lists about 78,000 clones, about nine tenths seen once, with around 3.4% in the top ten. The sequences come from peripheral blood, collected 28 days after the second AZD1222 dose. The source is an adult who received the AZD1222 COVID-19 vaccine.

The chain couples TRBV5-1 to TRBJ1-3; D gene unclear. The CDR3 is made up of 14 amino acids. The germline V gene encodes CDR1 SGHRS and CDR2 YFSETQ. Trimming cost V 6 bases and J 0 bases, with 10 bases left between them. The CDR3 region is CASNVDGSGNTIYF. CDR3 DNA: TGCGCCAGCAACGTAGACGGCTCTGGAAACACCATATATTTT.

This chain's CDR3 is CASSVGTGGLETQYF. The CDR3 DNA is TGTGCCAGCAGTGTCGGGACAGGGGGCCTAGAGACCCAGTACTTC. This chain links TRBV6-4 with TRBJ2-5, with 12 bases identical to TRBD1. V gave up 4 bases and J gave up 4 bases; unmatched junction bases: 4. The germline gives CDR1 MRHNA, CDR2 SNTAGT. This CDR3 has 15 amino acids.

The J gene is TRBJ2-3, the V gene TRBV4-2, with TRBD2 identical over 8 bases. Germline CDR1 and CDR2: LGHNA and YNFKEQ. The V gene end was trimmed by 0 bases and the J gene end by 4 bases; junction bases not matched to a gene: 6. CDR3 length: 16 residues. CDR3 loop: CASSQDPGGVSDTQYF. The CDR3 coding sequence is TGTGCCAGCAGCCAAGATCCGGGGGGGGTCTCAGATACGCAGTATTTT.

The rearrangement uses TRBV6-1 and TRBJ2-7, with no clear D. CDR1 is MNHNS, CDR2 SASEGT, per germline. CDR3 length: 14 residues. V shed 0 bases and J shed 1 base, with 7 bases lying between them. The CDR3 reads CASSEAHSSYEQYF. The CDR3, as DNA: TGTGCCAGCAGTGAAGCGCACAGTTCCTACGAGCAGTACTTC.

This chain connects TRBV14 to TRBJ2-7, with a tentative D call TRBD2 (6 bases). V lost 3 bases to trimming and J lost 3 bases, with 9 bases between them. Germline V gene lookup returns CDR1 SGHDN and CDR2 FVKESK. The CDR3 has 13 amino acids. The CDR3 bases are TGTGCCAGCAGCCACGGGACTGTCTACGAGCAGTACTTC. As protein: CASSHGTVYEQYF.

The gene calls are TRBV19 and TRBJ2-7, with TRBD1 as a possible D gene (5 bases). The CDR3 is 13 residues long. V was clipped by 3 bases and J by 5 bases, with 11 bases between them. From germline, CDR1 is LNHDA and CDR2 SQIVND (reference sequence). CDR3 amino acids: CASSIPGIDEQYF. The DNA of the CDR3 is TGTGCCAGTAGTATCCCAGGGATCGACGAGCAGTACTTC.

This chain uses TRBV19 with TRBJ1-1; D is unclear. V dropped 0 bases and J dropped 3 bases, with 5 bases sitting between them. CDR1 and CDR2 (germline): LNHDA, SQIVND (reference sequence). The CDR3 loop spans 13 amino acids. CDR3 sequence: CASSIDRDTEAFF. DNA for the CDR3: TGTGCCAGTAGTATAGATCGGGACACTGAAGCTTTCTTT.